This paragraph reports one TCR beta chain. These data are taken from a study of T-cell reconstitution after alpha-beta-depleted transplantation in children. This CDR3 region has 13 residues. The V and J ends lost 1 base and 5 bases respectively, with 8 bases between them. As it was prepared, the TCRbeta library received unique molecular identifiers. MiXCR was run by TCRdb on the PCR reads, yielding one entry per CDR3 protein. In the table there are 400,000 to 500,000 distinct CDR3 sequences, about a tenth of which are singletons. The rearrangement links TRBV12-3 or TRBV12-4 to TRBJ1-1; D uncertain. This sample comprised PBMCs from the stem cell graft donor, obtained from the stem cell graft. This sequence originates from a human donor who donated a stem cell graft to a child with acute myeloid leukemia. In nucleotides, the CDR3 is TGTGCCAGCAGTTTAGGCCCGAAGACTGAAGCTTTCTTT. This translates into CASSLGPKTEAFF.